This TCR beta chain was profiled in a study of T cell repertoires in aging, cancer and after chemotherapy. Study details: Donor ages fell into six groups from 30 or younger up to 70 or older. Patients with chronic lymphocytic leukemia were sampled before and after fludarabine- or bendamustine-based chemotherapy. Study-wide results and limits: Across the chemotherapy interval, each cancer cohort showed higher median generation probability, suggesting thymic rebound.

The template was genomic DNA from peripheral blood, not RNA. Points on this clonotype: Its antigen is as yet unknown.

Multiplex touch-down PCR with TRB-A/B primers amplified rearranged V-D-J TRB sequences. One entry per CDR3 protein results from TCRdb running MiXCR on the multiplex PCR reads. The data hold approximately 2,700 distinct CDR3 sequences, with around 39% observed a single time. J lost 4 bases, V lost 9 bases, and 9 bases had no gene match. The CDR3 contains 14 residues. Germline loops: CDR1 SGHTA, CDR2 FQGNSA. The chain joins TRBV7-2 to TRBJ1-2; TRBD1 aligns across 9 bases. The source material was blood. The TCR originated in a human donor with a blood cancer. The DNA for the CDR3 is TGTGCCAGGAGCAGCCAGACAGGGGGCTATGGCTACACCTTC. Its translation: CARSSQTGGYGYTF.